This T cell receptor (beta chain) was documented in a study of T cells in localized non-small cell lung cancer. Study-wide points: The tumor had only one region sequenced, so heterogeneity remains possible. Overall survival was longer when the density of T cells in the blood was higher. Researchers found a median around 61 of the top 100 tumor clones in adjacent lung.

The data were produced by immunoSEQ multiplex PCR, yet TCRdb's version contains in-frame clones alone and is incomplete. Of over 8,500 clones in the sample, 80% to 90% were seen once. Only a few counts were recorded for this clone. The target antigen is unknown. Sequences were derived from peripheral blood mononuclear cells, sampled before any cancer treatment. This receptor was obtained from a female donor of 60 years or more with stage II lung adenocarcinoma.

The CDR3 here is CASSTRTSPQDSQPQHF. The CDR3 bases are TGTGCCAGTAGTACAAGGACAAGCCCCCAGGACAGTCAGCCCCAGCATTTT. This chain connects TRBV19 to TRBJ1-5; D possibly corresponds to TRBD1 (6 bases). V lost 4 bases, J lost 6 bases, and 22 bases lay in between. The CDR3 sequence is 17 residues long. Germline loops: CDR1 LNHDA, CDR2 SQIVND (reference sequence). Complete variable domain (other parts from reference TRBV19 and TRBJ1-5): DGGITQSPKYLFRKEGQNVTLSCEQNLNHDAMYWYRQDPGQGLRLIYYSQIVNDFQKGDIAEGYSVSREKKESFPLTVTSAQKNPTAFYLCASSTRTSPQDSQPQHFGDGTRLSIL.